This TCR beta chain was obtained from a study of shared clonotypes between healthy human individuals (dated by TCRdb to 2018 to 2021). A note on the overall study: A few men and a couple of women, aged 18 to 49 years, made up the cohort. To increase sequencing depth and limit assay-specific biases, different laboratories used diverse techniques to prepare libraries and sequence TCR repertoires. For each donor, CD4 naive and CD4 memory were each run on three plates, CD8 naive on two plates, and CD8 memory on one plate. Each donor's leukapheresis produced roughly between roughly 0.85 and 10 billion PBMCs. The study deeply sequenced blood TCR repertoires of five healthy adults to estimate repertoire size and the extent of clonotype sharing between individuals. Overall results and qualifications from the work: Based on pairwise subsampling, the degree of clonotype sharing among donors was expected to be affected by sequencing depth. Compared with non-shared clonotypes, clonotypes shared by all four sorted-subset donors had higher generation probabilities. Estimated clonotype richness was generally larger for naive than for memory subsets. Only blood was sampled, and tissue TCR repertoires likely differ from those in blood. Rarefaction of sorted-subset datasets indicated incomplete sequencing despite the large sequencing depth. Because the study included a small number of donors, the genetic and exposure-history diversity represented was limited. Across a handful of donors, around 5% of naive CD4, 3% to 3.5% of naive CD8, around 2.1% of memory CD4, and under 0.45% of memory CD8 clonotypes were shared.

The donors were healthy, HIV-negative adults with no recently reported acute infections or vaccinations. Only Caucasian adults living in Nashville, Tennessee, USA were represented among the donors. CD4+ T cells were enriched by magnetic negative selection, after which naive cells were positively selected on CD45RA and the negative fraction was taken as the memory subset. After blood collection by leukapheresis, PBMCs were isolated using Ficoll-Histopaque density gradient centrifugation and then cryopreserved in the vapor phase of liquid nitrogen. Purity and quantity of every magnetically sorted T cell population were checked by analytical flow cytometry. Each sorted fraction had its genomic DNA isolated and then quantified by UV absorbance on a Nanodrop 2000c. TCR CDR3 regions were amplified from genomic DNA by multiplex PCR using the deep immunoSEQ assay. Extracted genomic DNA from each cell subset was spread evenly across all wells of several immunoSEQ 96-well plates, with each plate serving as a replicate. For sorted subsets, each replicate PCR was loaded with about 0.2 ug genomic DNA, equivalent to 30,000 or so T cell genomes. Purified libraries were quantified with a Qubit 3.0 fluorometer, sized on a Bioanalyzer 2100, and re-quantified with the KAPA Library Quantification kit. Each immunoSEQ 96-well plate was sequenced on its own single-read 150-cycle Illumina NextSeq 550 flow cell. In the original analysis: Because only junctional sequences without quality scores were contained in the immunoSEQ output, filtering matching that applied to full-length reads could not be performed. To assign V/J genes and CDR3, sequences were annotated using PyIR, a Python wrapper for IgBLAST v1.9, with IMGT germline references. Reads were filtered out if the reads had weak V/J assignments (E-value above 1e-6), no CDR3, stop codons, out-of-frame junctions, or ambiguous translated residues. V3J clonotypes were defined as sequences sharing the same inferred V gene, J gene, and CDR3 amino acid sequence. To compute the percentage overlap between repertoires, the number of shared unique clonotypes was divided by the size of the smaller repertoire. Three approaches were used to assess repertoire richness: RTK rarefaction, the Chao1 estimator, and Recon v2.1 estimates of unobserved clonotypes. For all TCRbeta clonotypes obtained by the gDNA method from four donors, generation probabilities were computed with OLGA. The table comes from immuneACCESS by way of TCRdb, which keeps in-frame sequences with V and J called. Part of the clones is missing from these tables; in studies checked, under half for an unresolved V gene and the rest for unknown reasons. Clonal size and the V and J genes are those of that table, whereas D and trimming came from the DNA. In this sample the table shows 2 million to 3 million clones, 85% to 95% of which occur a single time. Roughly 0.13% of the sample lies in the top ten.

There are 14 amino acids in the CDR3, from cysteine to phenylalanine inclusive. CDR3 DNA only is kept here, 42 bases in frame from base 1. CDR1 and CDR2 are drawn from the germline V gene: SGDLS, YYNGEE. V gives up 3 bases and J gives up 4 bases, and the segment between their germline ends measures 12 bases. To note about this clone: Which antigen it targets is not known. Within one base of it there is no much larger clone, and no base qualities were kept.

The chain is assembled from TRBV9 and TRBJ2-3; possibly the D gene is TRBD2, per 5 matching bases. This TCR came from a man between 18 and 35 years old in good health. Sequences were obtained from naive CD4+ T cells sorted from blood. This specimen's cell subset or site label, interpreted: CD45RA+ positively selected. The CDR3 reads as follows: CASSAFVGADTQYF. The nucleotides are TGTGCCAGCAGCGCCTTTGTCGGGGCAGATACGCAGTATTTT.